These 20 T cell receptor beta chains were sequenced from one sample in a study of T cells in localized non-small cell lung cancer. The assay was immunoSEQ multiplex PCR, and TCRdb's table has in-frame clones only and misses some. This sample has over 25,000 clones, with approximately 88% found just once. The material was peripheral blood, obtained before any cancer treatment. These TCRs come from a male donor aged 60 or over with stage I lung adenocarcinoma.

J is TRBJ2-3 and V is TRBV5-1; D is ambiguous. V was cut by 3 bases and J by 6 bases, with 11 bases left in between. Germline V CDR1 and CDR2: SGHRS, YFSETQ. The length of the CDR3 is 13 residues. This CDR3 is CASSSVVGDTQYF. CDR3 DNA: TGCGCCAGCAGCTCGGTGGTGGGGGATACGCAGTATTTT.

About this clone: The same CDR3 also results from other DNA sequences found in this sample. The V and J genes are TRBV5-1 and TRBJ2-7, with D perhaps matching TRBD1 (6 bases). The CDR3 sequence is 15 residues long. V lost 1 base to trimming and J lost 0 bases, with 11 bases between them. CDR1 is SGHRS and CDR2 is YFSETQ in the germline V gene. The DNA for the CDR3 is TGCGCCAGCAGCTTGCAAACAGGGAGCTCCTACGAGCAGTACTTC. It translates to CASSLQTGSSYEQYF.

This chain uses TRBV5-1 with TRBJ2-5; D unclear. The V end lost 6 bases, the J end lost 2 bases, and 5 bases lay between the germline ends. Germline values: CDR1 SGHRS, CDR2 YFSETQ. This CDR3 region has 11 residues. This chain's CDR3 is CASTLQETQYF. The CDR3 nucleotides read TGCGCCAGCACACTTCAAGAGACCCAGTACTTC.

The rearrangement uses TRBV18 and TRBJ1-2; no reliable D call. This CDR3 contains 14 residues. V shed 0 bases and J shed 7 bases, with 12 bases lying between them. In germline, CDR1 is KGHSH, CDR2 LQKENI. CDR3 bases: TGTGCCAGCTCACCACCCAGCATCCTGGGTGGCTACACCTTC. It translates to CASSPPSILGGYTF.

CDR3 nucleotide sequence: TGTGCCAGCAGCGCTTCAGGTGTCCGGGGCGCAGATACGCAGTATTTT. Translating it yields CASSASGVRGADTQYF. This chain joins TRBV5-6 and TRBJ2-3; either TRBD1 or TRBD2 may fit D (5 bases each). Between the trimmed V and J ends, which lost 4 bases and 4 bases, there was a span of 19 bases. The CDR3 spans 16 residues. Germline CDR1 reads SGHDT; CDR2 reads YYEEEE. The full variable domain, with the rest looked up from reference TRBV5-6 and TRBJ2-3, is DAGVTQSPTHLIKTRGQQVTLRCSPKSGHDTVSWYQQALGQGPQFIFQYYEEEERQRGNFPDRFSGHQFPNYSSELNVNALLLGDSALYLCASSASGVRGADTQYFGPGTRLTVL.

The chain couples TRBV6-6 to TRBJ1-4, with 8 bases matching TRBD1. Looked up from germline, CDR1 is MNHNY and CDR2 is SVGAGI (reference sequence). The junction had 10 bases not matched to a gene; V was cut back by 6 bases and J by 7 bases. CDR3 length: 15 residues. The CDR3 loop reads CASRFFQGAGEKLFF. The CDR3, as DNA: TGTGCCAGCAGATTCTTCCAGGGGGCTGGTGAAAAACTGTTTTTT.

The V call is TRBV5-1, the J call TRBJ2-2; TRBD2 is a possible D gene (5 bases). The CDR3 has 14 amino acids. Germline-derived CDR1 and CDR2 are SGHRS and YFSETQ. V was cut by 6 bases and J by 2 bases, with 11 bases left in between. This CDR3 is CASIGLLNTGELFF. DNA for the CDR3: TGCGCCAGCATTGGACTCCTCAACACCGGGGAGCTGTTTTTT.

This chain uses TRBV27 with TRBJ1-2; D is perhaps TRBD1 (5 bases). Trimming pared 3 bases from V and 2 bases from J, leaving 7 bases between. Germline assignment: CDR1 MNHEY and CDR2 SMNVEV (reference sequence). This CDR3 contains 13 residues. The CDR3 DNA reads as TGTGCCAGCAGTTTCAGGGAAAACTATGGCTACACCTTC. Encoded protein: CASSFRENYGYTF.

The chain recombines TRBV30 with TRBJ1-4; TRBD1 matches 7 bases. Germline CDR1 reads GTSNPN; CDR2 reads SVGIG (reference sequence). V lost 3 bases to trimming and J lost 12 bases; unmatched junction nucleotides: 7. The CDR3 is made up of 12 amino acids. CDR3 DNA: TGTGCCTGGAGCTTACAGGGGTGGGAACTGTTTTTT. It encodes CAWSLQGWELFF.

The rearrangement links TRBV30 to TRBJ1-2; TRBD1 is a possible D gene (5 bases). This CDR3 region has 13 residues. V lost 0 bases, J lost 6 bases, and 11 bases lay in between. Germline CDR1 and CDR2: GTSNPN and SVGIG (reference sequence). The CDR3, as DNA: TGTGCCTGGAGTGTAGGGGTTTCGGATGGCTACACCTTC. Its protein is CAWSVGVSDGYTF.

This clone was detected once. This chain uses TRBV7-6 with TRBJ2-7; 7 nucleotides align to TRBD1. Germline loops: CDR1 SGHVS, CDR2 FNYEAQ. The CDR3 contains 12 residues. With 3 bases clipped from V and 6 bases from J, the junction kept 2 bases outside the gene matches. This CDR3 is CASSFGQAEQYF. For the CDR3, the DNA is TGTGCCAGCAGCTTTGGACAGGCCGAGCAGTACTTC.

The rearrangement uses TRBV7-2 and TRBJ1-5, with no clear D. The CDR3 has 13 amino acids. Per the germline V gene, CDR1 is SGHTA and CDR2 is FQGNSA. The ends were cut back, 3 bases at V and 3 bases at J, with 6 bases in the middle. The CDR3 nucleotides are TGTGCCAGCAGCTTCGATAACAATCAGCCCCAGCATTTT. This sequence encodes CASSFDNNQPQHF. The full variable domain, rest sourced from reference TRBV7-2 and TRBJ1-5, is GAGVSQSPSNKVTEKGKDVELRCDPISGHTALYWYRQSLGQGLEFLIYFQGNSAPDKSGLPSDRFSAERTGGSVSTLTIQRTQQEDSAVYLCASSFDNNQPQHFGDGTRLSIL.

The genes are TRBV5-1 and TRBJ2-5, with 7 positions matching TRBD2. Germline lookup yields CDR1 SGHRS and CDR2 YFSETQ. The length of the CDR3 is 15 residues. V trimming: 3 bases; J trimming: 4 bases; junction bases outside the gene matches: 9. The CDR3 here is CASSWGAGPGETQYF. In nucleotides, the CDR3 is TGCGCCAGCAGCTGGGGAGCGGGGCCGGGAGAGACCCAGTACTTC.

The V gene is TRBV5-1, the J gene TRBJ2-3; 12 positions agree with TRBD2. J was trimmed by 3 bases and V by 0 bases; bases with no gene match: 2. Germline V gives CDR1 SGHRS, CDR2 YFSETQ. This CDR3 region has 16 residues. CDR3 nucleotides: TGCGCCAGCAGCTTGGGGACTAGCGGGGCGACAGATACGCAGTATTTT. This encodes CASSLGTSGATDTQYF. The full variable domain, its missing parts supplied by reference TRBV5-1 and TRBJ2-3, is KAGVTQTPRYLIKTRGQQVTLSCSPISGHRSVSWYQQTPGQGLQFLFEYFSETQRNKGNFPGRFSGRQFSNSRSEMNVSTLELGDSALYLCASSLGTSGATDTQYFGPGTRLTVL.

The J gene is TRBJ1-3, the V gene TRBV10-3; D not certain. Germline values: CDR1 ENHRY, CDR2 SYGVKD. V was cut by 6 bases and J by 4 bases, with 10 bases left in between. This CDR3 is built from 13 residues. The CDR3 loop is CAIRAGAGNTIYF. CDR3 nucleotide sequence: TGTGCCATCAGGGCCGGCGCCGGAAACACCATATATTTT.

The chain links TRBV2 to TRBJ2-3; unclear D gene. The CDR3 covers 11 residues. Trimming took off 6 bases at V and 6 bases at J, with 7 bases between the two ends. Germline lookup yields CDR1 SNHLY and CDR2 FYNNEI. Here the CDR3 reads CASRKTDTQYF. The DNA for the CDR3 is TGTGCCAGCAGAAAGACGGATACGCAGTATTTT.

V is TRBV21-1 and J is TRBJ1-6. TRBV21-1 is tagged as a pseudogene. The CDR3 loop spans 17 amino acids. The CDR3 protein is CASSKRGRDSYNSPLHF. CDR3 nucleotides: TGTGCCAGCAGCAAACGGGGCAGGGACTCCTATAATTCACCCCTCCACTTT.

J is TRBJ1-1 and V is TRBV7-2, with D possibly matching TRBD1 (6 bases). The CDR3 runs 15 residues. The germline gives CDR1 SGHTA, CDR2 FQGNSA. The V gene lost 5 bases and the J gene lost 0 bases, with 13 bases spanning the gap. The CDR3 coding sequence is TGTGCCAGCAGCGCACAGGGTCCCATGAACACTGAAGCTTTCTTT. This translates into CASSAQGPMNTEAFF.

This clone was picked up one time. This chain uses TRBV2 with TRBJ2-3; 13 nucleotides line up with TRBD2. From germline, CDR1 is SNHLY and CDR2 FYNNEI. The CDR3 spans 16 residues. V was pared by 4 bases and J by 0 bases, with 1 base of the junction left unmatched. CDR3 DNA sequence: TGTGCCAGCAGTGGGACTAGCGGGAGTAGCACAGATACGCAGTATTTT. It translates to CASSGTSGSSTDTQYF.

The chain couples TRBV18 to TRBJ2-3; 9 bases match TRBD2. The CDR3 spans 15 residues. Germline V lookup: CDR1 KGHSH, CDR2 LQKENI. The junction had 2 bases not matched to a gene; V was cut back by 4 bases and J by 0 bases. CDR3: CASSLAGASTDTQYF. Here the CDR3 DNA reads TGTGCCAGCTCACTAGCGGGGGCGAGCACAGATACGCAGTATTTT. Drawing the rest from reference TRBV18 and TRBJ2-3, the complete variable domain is NAGVMQNPRHLVRRRGQEARLRCSPMKGHSHVYWYRQLPEEGLKFMVYLQKENIIDESGMPKERFSAEFPKEGPSILRIQQVVRGDSAAYFCASSLAGASTDTQYFGPGTRLTVL.